This T cell receptor (beta chain) was found in a study of identical twins. Study-level results: Excess low generation probability was seen in twin-shared out-of-frame alpha sequences.

On this clonotype itself: Its antigen remains unidentified.

Template switching added a universal primer site; cDNA carried unique molecular identifiers. One entry per CDR3 protein, called by TCRdb with MiXCR from the 5' RACE reads. This table holds hundreds of thousands of distinct CDR3 sequences, 8.6% found once. V was cut by 5 bases and J by 6 bases, with 12 bases left in between. The CDR3 runs to 13 residues. CDR1 is MDHEN and CDR2 is SYDVKM in the germline V gene. No donor was unhealthy or non-Caucasian. The same specimen was also included in a second study, on yellow fever vaccine responses in identical twins.

The receptor's source is a woman between 18 and 29 years old in good health. The chain uses TRBV28 and TRBJ2-3; maybe TRBD2 (5 bases). Sequencing was performed on PBMCs. The CDR3 DNA sequence: TGTGCCAGCAGTAGGAAACTAGGGGATACGCAGTATTTT. Amino acids: CASSRKLGDTQYF.